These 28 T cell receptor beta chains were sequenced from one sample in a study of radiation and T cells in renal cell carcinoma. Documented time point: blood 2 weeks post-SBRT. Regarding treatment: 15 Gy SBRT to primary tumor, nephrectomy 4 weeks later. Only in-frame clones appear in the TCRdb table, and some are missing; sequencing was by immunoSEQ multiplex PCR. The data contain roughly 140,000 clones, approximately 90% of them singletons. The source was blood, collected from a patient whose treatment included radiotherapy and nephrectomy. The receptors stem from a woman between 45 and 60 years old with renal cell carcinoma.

CDR3 sequence reads: CASSLDSRGAGTQYF. The CDR3 DNA is TGTGCCAGCAGCTTAGATTCGCGGGGGGCTGGTACGCAGTATTTT. The chain has TRBV11-2 and TRBJ2-3, with 8 bases lining up with TRBD2. Trimming took 0 bases from V and 8 from J; bases not matched to a gene: 7. The CDR3 totals 15 residues. Germline lookup yields CDR1 SGHAT and CDR2 FQNNGV.

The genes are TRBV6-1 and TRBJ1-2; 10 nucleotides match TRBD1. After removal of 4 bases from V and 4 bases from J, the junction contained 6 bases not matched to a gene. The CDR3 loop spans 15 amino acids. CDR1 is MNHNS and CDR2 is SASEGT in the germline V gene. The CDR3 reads CASSGQGASTYGYTF. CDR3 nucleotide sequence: TGTGCCAGCAGTGGACAGGGGGCGAGTACCTATGGCTACACCTTC.

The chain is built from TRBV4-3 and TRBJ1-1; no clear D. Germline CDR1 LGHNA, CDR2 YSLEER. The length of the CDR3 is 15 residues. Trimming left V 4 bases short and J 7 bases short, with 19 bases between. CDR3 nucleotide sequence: TGCGCCAGCAGCCTAGATGTCGGCAGGAACTATGAAGCTTTCTTT. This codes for CASSLDVGRNYEAFF.

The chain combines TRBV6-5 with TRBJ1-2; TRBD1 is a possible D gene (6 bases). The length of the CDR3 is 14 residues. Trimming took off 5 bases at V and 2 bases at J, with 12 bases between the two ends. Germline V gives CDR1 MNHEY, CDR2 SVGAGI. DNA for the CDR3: TGTGCCAGCAGTCCGGAAGGGACAAACTATGGCTACACCTTC. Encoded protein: CASSPEGTNYGYTF.

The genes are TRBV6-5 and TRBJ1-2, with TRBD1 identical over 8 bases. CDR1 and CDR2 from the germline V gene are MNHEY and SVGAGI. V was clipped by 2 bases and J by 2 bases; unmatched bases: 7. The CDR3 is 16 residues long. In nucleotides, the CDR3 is TGTGCCAGCAGTTACACTTGGACAGGGATAAACTATGGCTACACCTTC. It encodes CASSYTWTGINYGYTF.

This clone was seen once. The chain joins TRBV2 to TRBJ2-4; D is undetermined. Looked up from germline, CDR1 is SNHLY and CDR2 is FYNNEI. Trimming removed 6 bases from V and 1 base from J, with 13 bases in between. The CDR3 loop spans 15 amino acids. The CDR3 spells CASSPLWSAKNIQYF. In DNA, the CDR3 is TGTGCCAGCAGCCCCCTTTGGTCCGCCAAAAACATTCAGTACTTC.

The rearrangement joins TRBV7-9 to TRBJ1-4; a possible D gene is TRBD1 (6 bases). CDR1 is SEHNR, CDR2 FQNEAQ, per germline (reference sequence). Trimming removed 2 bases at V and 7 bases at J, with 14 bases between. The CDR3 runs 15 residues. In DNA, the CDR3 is TGTGCCAGCAGCTTACGGGGGGCTGGTAGTGAAAAACTGTTTTTT. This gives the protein CASSLRGAGSEKLFF.

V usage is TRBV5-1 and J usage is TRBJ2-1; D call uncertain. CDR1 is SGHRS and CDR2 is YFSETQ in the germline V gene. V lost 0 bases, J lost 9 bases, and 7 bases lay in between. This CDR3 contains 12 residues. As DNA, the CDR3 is TGCGCCAGCAGCTTGGGGTTTTCTGAGCAGTTCTTC. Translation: CASSLGFSEQFF.

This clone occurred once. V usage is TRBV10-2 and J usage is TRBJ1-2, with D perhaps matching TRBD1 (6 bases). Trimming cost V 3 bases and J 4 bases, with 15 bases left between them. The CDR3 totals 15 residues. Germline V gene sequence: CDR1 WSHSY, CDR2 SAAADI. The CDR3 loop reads CASSETGGGGYGYTF. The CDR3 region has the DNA TGCGCCAGCAGTGAAACTGGAGGGGGTGGCTATGGCTACACCTTC.

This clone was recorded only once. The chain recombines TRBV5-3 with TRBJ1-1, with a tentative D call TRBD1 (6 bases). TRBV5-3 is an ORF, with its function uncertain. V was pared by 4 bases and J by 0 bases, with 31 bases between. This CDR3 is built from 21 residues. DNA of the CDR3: TGTGCCAGAAGCACCATAACTGGGGGGCCGCTGGAGCAACCCATGAACACTGAAGCTTTCTTT. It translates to CARSTITGGPLEQPMNTEAFF.

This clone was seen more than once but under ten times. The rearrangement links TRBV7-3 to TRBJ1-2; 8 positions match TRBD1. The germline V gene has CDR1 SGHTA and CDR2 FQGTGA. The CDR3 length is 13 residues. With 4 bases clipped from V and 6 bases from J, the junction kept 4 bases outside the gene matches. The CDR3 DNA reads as TGTGCCAGCAGCTACGGACAGGGCCATGGCTACACCTTC. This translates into CASSYGQGHGYTF.

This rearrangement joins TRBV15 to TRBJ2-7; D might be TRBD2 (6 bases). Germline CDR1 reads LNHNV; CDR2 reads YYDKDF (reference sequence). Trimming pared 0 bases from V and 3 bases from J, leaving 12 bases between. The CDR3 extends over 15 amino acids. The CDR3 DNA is TGTGCCACCAGCAGAGATTCGCGGGGTGGCTACGAGCAGTACTTC. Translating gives CATSRDSRGGYEQYF.

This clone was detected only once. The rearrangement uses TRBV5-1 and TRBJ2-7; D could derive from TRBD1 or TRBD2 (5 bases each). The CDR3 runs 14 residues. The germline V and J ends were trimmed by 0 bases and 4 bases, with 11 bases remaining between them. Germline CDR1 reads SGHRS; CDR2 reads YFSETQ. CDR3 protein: CASSLVQGPYEQYF. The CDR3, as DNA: TGCGCCAGCAGCTTGGTCCAGGGACCTTACGAGCAGTACTTC.

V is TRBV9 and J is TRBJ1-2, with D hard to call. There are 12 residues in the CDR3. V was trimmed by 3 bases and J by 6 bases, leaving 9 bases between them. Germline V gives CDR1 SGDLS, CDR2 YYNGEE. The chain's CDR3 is CASSDTNHGYTF. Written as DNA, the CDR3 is TGTGCCAGCAGCGACACCAACCATGGCTACACCTTC. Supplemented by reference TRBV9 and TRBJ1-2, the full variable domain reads DSGVTQTPKHLITATGQRVTLRCSPRSGDLSVYWYQQSLDQGLQFLIQYYNGEERAKGNILERFSAQQFPDLHSELNLSSLELGDSALYFCASSDTNHGYTFGSGTRLTVV.

The CDR3 nucleotides are TGTGCCAGCAGCGAGTTACAGGACACTGAAGCTTTCTTT. Its protein is CASSELQDTEAFF. The J gene is TRBJ1-1, the V gene TRBV6-1; possible D gene TRBD1, 5 bases. Germline values: CDR1 MNHNS, CDR2 SASEGT. The CDR3 sequence is 13 residues long. V lost 6 bases to trimming and J lost 3 bases, with 11 bases between them.

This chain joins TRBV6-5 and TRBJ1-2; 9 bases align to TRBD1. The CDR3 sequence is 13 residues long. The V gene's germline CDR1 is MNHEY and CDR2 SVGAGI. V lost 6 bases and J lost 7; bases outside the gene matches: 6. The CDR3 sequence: CASSLDRGSGYTF. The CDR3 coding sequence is TGTGCCAGCAGCTTGGACAGGGGAAGTGGCTACACCTTC.

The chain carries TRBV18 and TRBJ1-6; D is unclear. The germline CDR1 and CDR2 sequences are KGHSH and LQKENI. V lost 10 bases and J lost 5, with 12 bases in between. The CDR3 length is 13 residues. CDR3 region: CATTRTHNSPLHF. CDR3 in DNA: TGTGCCACCACACGGACTCATAATTCACCCCTCCACTTT.

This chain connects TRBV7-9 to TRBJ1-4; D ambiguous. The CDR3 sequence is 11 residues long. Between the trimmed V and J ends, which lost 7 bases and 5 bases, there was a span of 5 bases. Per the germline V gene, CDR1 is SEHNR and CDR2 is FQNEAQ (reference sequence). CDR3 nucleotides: TGTGCCAGCACCCAAAATGAAAAACTGTTTTTT. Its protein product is CASTQNEKLFF.

The CDR3 bases are TGTGCCAGCAGTGAGGGATCCCGAACTACCTACGAGCAGTACTTC. Encoded protein: CASSEGSRTTYEQYF. This sequence joins TRBV2 and TRBJ2-7; D gene uncertain. Trimming took off 3 bases at V and 2 bases at J, with 14 bases between the two ends. Germline V CDR1 and CDR2: SNHLY, FYNNEI. CDR3 size: 15 residues.

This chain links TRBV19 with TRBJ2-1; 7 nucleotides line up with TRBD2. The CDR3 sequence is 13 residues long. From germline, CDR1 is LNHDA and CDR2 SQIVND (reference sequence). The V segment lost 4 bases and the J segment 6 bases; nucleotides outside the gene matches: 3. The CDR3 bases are TGTGCCAGTAGTAGACTAGCCACCAATGAGCAGTTCTTC. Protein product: CASSRLATNEQFF.

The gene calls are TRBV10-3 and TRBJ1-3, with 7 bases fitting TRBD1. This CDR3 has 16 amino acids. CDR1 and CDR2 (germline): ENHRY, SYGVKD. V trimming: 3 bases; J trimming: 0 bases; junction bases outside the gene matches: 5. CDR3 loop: CAISEPGQISGNTIYF. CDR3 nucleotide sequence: TGTGCCATCAGTGAACCGGGACAGATCTCTGGAAACACCATATATTTT.

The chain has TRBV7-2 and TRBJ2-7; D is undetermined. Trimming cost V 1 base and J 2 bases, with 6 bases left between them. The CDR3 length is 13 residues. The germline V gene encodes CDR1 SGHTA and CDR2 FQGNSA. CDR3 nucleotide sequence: TGTGCCAGCAGCTTAGAAATGGCCTACGAGCAGTACTTC. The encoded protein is CASSLEMAYEQYF.

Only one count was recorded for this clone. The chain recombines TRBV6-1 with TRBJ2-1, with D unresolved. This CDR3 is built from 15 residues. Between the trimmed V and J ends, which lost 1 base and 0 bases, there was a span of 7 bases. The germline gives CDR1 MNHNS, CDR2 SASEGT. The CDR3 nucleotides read TGTGCCAGCAGTGAAGTTCTGATCTCCTACAATGAGCAGTTCTTC. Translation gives CASSEVLISYNEQFF.

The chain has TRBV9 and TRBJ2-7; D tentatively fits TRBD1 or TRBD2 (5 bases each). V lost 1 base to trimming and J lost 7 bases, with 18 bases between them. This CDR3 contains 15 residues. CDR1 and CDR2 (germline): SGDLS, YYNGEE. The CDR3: CASSVTGASPLEQYF. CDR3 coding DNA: TGTGCCAGCAGCGTAACCGGGGCGTCCCCGTTGGAGCAGTACTTC.

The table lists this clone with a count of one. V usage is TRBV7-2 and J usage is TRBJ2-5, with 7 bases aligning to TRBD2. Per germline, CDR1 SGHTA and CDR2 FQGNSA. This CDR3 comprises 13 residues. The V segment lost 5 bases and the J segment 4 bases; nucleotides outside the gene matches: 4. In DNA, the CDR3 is TGTGCCAGCAGCGGGGGGAGGGGAGAGACCCAGTACTTC. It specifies CASSGGRGETQYF.

As DNA, the CDR3 is TGTGCCAGCAGCTTGACATCGAACACTGAAGCTTTCTTT. Translated: CASSLTSNTEAFF. The V and J genes are TRBV5-5 and TRBJ1-1; D gene uncertain. Per germline, CDR1 SGHKS and CDR2 YYEKEE (reference sequence). The CDR3 runs 13 residues. Trimming removed 1 base at V and 1 base at J, with 5 bases between.

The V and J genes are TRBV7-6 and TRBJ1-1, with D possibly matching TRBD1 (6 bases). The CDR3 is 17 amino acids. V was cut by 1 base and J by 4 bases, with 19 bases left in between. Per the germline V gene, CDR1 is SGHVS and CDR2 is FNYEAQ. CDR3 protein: CASSLGTAFSRGTEAFF. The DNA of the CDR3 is TGTGCCAGCAGCTTAGGGACAGCCTTCTCTAGAGGCACTGAAGCTTTCTTT.

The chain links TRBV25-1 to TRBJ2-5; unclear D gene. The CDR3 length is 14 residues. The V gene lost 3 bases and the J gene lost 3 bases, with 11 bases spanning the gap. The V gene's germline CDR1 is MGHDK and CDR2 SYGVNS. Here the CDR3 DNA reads TGTGCCAGCAGTGAGCTCTGGGGAAAAGAGACCCAGTACTTC. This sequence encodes CASSELWGKETQYF.